The 9 T cell receptor beta chains below all came from one sample that was sequenced in a study of blood T cell repertoires in COVID-19. TCRdb's copy holds only in-frame clones and misses some; the assay was immunoSEQ multiplex PCR. The table lists 160,000 or so clones, 85% to 90% of them singletons, with over 12% in the top ten. The sample taken for sequencing was peripheral blood. The receptors come from a woman between 40 and 55 years old with acute or convalescent COVID-19.

The V and J genes are TRBV5-6 and TRBJ1-4; D perhaps matches TRBD1 (5 bases). The CDR3 covers 15 residues. Trimming shortened V by 0 bases and J by 3 bases, and 9 bases separated the two germline ends. Germline lookup yields CDR1 SGHDT and CDR2 YYEEEE. The chain's CDR3 is CASSLVGGANEKLFF. The CDR3, as DNA: TGTGCCAGCAGCTTGGTGGGAGGGGCTAATGAAAAACTGTTTTTT.

The V gene is TRBV6-5, the J gene TRBJ1-2; D possibly corresponds to TRBD1 (6 bases). V was clipped by 3 bases and J by 4 bases, with 9 bases between them. The CDR3 covers 13 residues. In germline, CDR1 is MNHEY, CDR2 SVGAGI. CDR3 sequence reads: CASSYGQFYGYTF. The CDR3 coding sequence is TGTGCCAGCAGTTATGGACAGTTCTATGGCTACACCTTC.

The genes are TRBV12-3 or TRBV12-4 and TRBJ2-7; 8 positions agree with TRBD1. The length of the CDR3 is 11 residues. DNA for the CDR3: TGTGCAGTCGGACAGGGCTACGAGCAGTACTTC. This gives the protein CAVGQGYEQYF.

The rearrangement uses TRBV19 and TRBJ1-2; a weak D match, TRBD1 (6 bases). Trimming took off 3 bases at V and 8 bases at J, with 22 bases between the two ends. The CDR3 totals 16 residues. Germline assignment: CDR1 LNHDA and CDR2 SQIVND (reference sequence). CDR3 amino acids: CASSIQVQGRRRGYTF. The CDR3 nucleotides read TGTGCCAGTAGTATTCAGGTCCAGGGGCGGCGGCGGGGCTACACCTTC.

The V call is TRBV19, the J call TRBJ2-1; D remains ambiguous. The length of the CDR3 is 12 residues. Germline V gene lookup returns CDR1 LNHDA and CDR2 SQIVND (reference sequence). Trimming left V 5 bases short and J 6 bases short, with 8 bases between. The CDR3, as DNA: TGTGCCAGTAGTTTATATTCCAATGAGCAGTTCTTC. It specifies CASSLYSNEQFF.

The chain links TRBV29-1 to TRBJ1-5, with 7 nucleotides matching TRBD1. This CDR3 contains 16 residues. Looked up from germline, CDR1 is SQVTM and CDR2 is ANQGSEA. CDR3 amino acids: CRNMTGLGYSNQPQHF. The DNA for the CDR3 is TGCAGAAATATGACAGGGCTAGGGTATAGCAATCAGCCCCAGCATTTT.

V is TRBV7-8 and J is TRBJ2-7, with TRBD1 identical over 7 bases. V dropped 3 bases and J dropped 0; count of bases not matched to a gene: 5. The germline CDR1 and CDR2 sequences are SGHVS and FQNEAQ. The CDR3 is made up of 15 amino acids. CDR3 region: CASSFWDRSSYEQYF. Written as DNA, the CDR3 is TGTGCCAGCAGCTTTTGGGACAGAAGCTCCTACGAGCAGTACTTC.

V and J are TRBV30 and TRBJ2-2; D may be TRBD2 (6 bases). The CDR3 consists of 14 residues. Germline V gives CDR1 GTSNPN, CDR2 SVGIG (reference sequence). V lost 0 bases and J 1 base, leaving 6 bases between the germline ends. The chain's CDR3 is CAWSVGGNTGELFF. The CDR3 nucleotides read TGTGCCTGGAGTGTGGGGGGGAACACCGGGGAGCTGTTTTTT.

This clone was seen a single time. The chain couples TRBV13 to TRBJ2-5; possible D gene TRBD2, 6 bases. The V end lost 1 base, the J end lost 3 bases, and 12 bases lay between the germline ends. In germline, CDR1 is PRHDT, CDR2 FYEKMQ (reference sequence). The CDR3 runs 15 residues. This CDR3 reads CASSLAGSGEETQYF. CDR3 sequence (DNA): TGTGCCAGCAGCTTAGCCGGTAGCGGAGAAGAGACCCAGTACTTC.